The clone carrying this T cell receptor (beta chain) was counted many times. Antigen: not known. This specimen comes from a study of T cells in Graves' hyperthyroidism and ophthalmopathy. General observations from the study: A model of 13 V-J pairs discriminated ophthalmopathy from stable hyperthyroidism. Ophthalmopathy was predicted by the model a median of approximately six months ahead of onset.

RNA transcripts served as the template for amplifying TCR beta CDR3 regions. The HTBI set primed first-round TCR CDR3 RT-PCR. TCRdb called the multiplex PCR reads again in MiXCR, with one record for every CDR3 protein. The table lists a few hundred thousand distinct CDR3 sequences, around 15% of them singletons. Trimming removed 7 bases from V and 4 bases from J, with 14 bases in between. The CDR3 loop spans 14 amino acids. Germline assignment: CDR1 MNHNS and CDR2 SASEGT. The TCR originated in a woman between 35 and 50 years old with Graves' ophthalmopathy. J is TRBJ1-3 and V is TRBV6-1; D remains unclear. Material: blood. The CDR3 DNA is TGTGCCAGCACCTACGGAGGGCCCGGAAACACCATATATTTT. Translating gives CASTYGGPGNTIYF.